What follows is one T cell receptor (beta chain) and its context. The data were taken from a study of blood T cell repertoires in COVID-19. In the study's own analysis: Estimation of nucleated cell counts relied on the amplification of reference gene primers. Clones were read by immunoSEQ multiplex PCR, and TCRdb kept only the in-frame ones, dropping some. That table gives V, J and clone size, and the DNA gave D and trimming. Of about 210,000 clones listed, around four fifths are singletons. V gave up 1 base and J gave up 5 bases, with 17 bases separating them. The germline V gene encodes CDR1 SGHTA and CDR2 FQGNSA. The CDR3 has 16 residues.

The chain links TRBV7-2 to TRBJ2-5, with a possible D match to TRBD2 (5 bases). This clonotype was obtained from a man over 45 with active or convalescent COVID-19. Sequences were obtained from peripheral blood. DNA for the CDR3: TGTGCCAGCAGCTTAGGGGCAGGTGAGGGTCTGGAGACCCAGTACTTC. Amino acid sequence: CASSLGAGEGLETQYF. Full variable domain (outside the CDR3, taken from reference TRBV7-2 and TRBJ2-5): GAGVSQSPSNKVTEKGKDVELRCDPISGHTALYWYRQSLGQGLEFLIYFQGNSAPDKSGLPSDRFSAERTGGSVSTLTIQRTQQEDSAVYLCASSLGAGEGLETQYFGPGTRLLVL.